The 29 T cell receptor beta chains given below trace back to one sample, sequenced in a study of blood T cell repertoires in COVID-19. The table came from immunoSEQ multiplex PCR; TCRdb's copy has only in-frame clones and leaves some out. The sample includes about 250,000 clones, under 90% of them seen just once. The sample was PBMCs or T cells enriched from blood (not recorded which). The receptor set was obtained from a woman aged 25-40 years with acute COVID-19.

V is TRBV15 and J is TRBJ2-7; a possible D gene is TRBD2 (6 bases). V was cut by 2 bases and J by 4 bases, with 12 bases left in between. This CDR3 comprises 14 residues. Germline-derived CDR1 and CDR2 are LNHNV and YYDKDF (reference sequence). The CDR3 spells CATSRSSGGYEQYF. As DNA, the CDR3 is TGTGCCACCAGCAGATCCTCTGGGGGGTACGAGCAGTACTTC.

CDR3 residues: CASSEPTGSSYNSPLHF. CDR3 bases: TGCGCCAGCAGCGAACCGACAGGGAGCTCCTATAATTCACCCCTCCACTTT. V and J are TRBV4-1 and TRBJ1-6; 7 bases are a match to TRBD1. Germline CDR1 and CDR2: MGHRA and YSYEKL. Losses at the gene ends were 5 bases for V and 0 bases for J; bases not matched to a gene: 7. This CDR3 comprises 17 residues.

This rearrangement joins TRBV19 to TRBJ2-7; D is unresolved. CDR3 length: 12 residues. The germline V gene encodes CDR1 LNHDA and CDR2 SQIVND (reference sequence). V lost 4 bases, J lost 1 base, and 5 bases lay in between. CDR3 coding DNA: TGTGCCAGTAGTACGGTATCCTACGAGCAGTACTTC. Protein product: CASSTVSYEQYF.

In DNA, the CDR3 is TGTGCCAGCAGCCAAGTTGGTAAGACAGAAACAGAAGCTTTCTTT. As protein: CASSQVGKTETEAFF. The chain is built from TRBV4-2 and TRBJ1-1; perhaps TRBD1 as D (5 bases). This CDR3 comprises 15 residues. With 1 base removed from V and 8 bases from J, the gap between germline ends came to 17 bases. Germline CDR1 and CDR2: LGHNA and YNFKEQ.

On this clone: Additional DNA sequences in this sample encode the identical CDR3. The chain links TRBV7-9 to TRBJ2-7, with D possibly TRBD1 on 6 matching bases. V was cut by 5 bases and J by 1 base, with 12 bases left in between. There are 14 residues in the CDR3. The germline V gene encodes CDR1 SEHNR and CDR2 FQNEAQ (reference sequence). The CDR3 region is CASSAGTLSYEQYF. DNA for the CDR3: TGTGCCAGCAGCGCCGGGACACTGTCCTACGAGCAGTACTTC. Looking up the rest from reference TRBV7-9 and TRBJ2-7 gives the full variable domain: DTGVSQNPRHKITKRGQNVTFRCDPISEHNRLYWYRQTLGQGPEFLTYFQNEAQLEKSRLLSDRFSAERPKGSFSTLEIQRTEQGDSAMYLCASSAGTLSYEQYFGPGTRLTVT.

CDR3: CASSLEGGSTPLHF. The DNA for the CDR3 is TGTGCCAGCAGCTTGGAGGGGGGGAGTACACCCCTCCACTTT. The chain has TRBV5-6 and TRBJ1-6; D may be TRBD1 (6 bases). Trimming pared 0 bases from V and 11 bases from J, leaving 12 bases between. The length of the CDR3 is 14 residues. Germline assignment: CDR1 SGHDT and CDR2 YYEEEE.

In its sample, this clone was seen a few times. V gene TRBV7-9 combines with J gene TRBJ1-1; TRBD1 might be the D (6 bases). This CDR3 region has 15 residues. V was trimmed by 7 bases and J by 0 bases, leaving 15 bases between them. The germline V gene encodes CDR1 SEHNR and CDR2 FQNEAQ (reference sequence). The CDR3 sequence is CASTYLGGVNTEAFF. As DNA, the CDR3 is TGTGCCAGCACCTACCTAGGGGGGGTGAACACTGAAGCTTTCTTT.

The gene calls are TRBV4-1 and TRBJ2-2, with 7 positions matching TRBD2. Germline V gives CDR1 MGHRA, CDR2 YSYEKL. The CDR3 spans 14 residues. V trimming: 0 bases; J trimming: 10 bases; junction bases outside the gene matches: 5. CDR3 sequence: CASSQEVRGEELFF. The CDR3 nucleotides are TGCGCCAGCAGCCAAGAAGTCCGGGGGGAGGAGCTGTTTTTT.

The rearrangement joins TRBV6-5 to TRBJ1-5; a weak D match, TRBD1 (6 bases). This CDR3 comprises 13 residues. Trimming took 8 bases from V and 7 from J, leaving 15 bases between them. Germline CDR1 and CDR2: MNHEY and SVGAGI. In DNA form, the CDR3 reads TGTGCCAGCGAACGGACAGTGGGGCAGCCCCAGCATTTT. Its protein is CASERTVGQPQHF.

V and J are TRBV20-1 and TRBJ1-1, with D uncertain. This CDR3 region has 13 residues. CDR1 and CDR2 from the germline V gene are DFQATT and SNEGSKA (reference sequence). Trimming removed 3 bases at V and 4 bases at J, with 12 bases between. The CDR3 loop is CSASEPEPTEAFF. CDR3 sequence (DNA): TGCAGTGCTAGTGAGCCCGAGCCCACTGAAGCTTTCTTT.

DNA of the CDR3: TGTGCCAGCAGCTTGGACAGGGTAAATCAGCCCCAGCATTTT. Translating it yields CASSLDRVNQPQHF. The rearrangement uses TRBV11-2 and TRBJ1-5; 8 bases line up with TRBD1. CDR1 is SGHAT and CDR2 is FQNNGV in the germline V gene. The CDR3 covers 14 residues. After removal of 3 bases from V and 4 bases from J, the junction contained 2 bases not matched to a gene.

The genes are TRBV7-2 and TRBJ1-5; D not certain. With 3 bases removed from V and 0 bases from J, the gap between germline ends came to 9 bases. The CDR3 is made up of 15 amino acids. Germline-derived CDR1 and CDR2 are SGHTA and FQGNSA. The CDR3 reads CASSLLRYSNQPQHF. The CDR3 region has the DNA TGTGCCAGCAGCTTGCTCCGGTATAGCAATCAGCCCCAGCATTTT.

This clone was recorded a few times. This chain joins TRBV19 and TRBJ1-2, with 11 bases identical to TRBD1. CDR1 LNHDA and CDR2 SQIVND come from the germline V gene (reference sequence). Trimming took 7 bases from V and 6 from J; bases not matched to a gene: 4. The CDR3 contains 13 residues. CDR3 region: CASTQDRGHGYTF. Here the CDR3 DNA reads TGTGCCAGTACCCAGGACAGGGGGCATGGCTACACCTTC.

The chain joins TRBV7-9 to TRBJ1-2, with D unresolved. From germline, CDR1 is SEHNR and CDR2 FQNEAQ (reference sequence). This CDR3 region has 15 residues. V dropped 5 bases and J dropped 2 bases, with 15 bases sitting between them. The CDR3: CASSRSGGKNYGYTF. The CDR3 DNA reads TGTGCCAGCAGCCGTTCTGGCGGTAAAAACTATGGCTACACCTTC.

V gene TRBV7-2 combines with J gene TRBJ1-1; 12 bases fit TRBD1. V shed 8 bases, J shed 6 bases, and the junction held 10 bases outside the gene matches. This CDR3 spans 15 amino acids. CDR1 SGHTA and CDR2 FQGNSA come from the germline V gene. CDR3 loop: CASRRGDRGRAEAFF. The CDR3 DNA reads TGTGCCAGCCGAAGGGGGGACAGGGGGCGCGCTGAAGCTTTCTTT.

The table lists this clone with a count of one. The chain employs TRBV10-3 and TRBJ2-7, with D perhaps TRBD1 (6 bases). V was clipped by 4 bases and J by 0 bases, with 16 bases between them. The CDR3 extends over 16 amino acids. Germline V lookup: CDR1 ENHRY, CDR2 SYGVKD. The CDR3 loop reads CAISARRQESSYEQYF. CDR3 DNA sequence: TGTGCCATCAGTGCCCGCCGACAGGAGAGCTCCTACGAGCAGTACTTC.

The CDR3 here is CASSPEGTGNSPLHF. CDR3 in DNA: TGTGCCAGCTCACCAGAGGGGACAGGGAACTCACCCCTCCACTTT. The chain joins TRBV18 to TRBJ1-6, with 9 positions matching TRBD1. The CDR3 runs 15 residues. The J segment lost 10 bases and the V segment lost 2 bases, leaving 6 bases of the junction unmatched. CDR1 is KGHSH, CDR2 LQKENI, per germline.

The chain has TRBV15 and TRBJ1-4, with 9 bases that match TRBD1. The CDR3 has 16 residues. Germline V gives CDR1 LNHNV, CDR2 YYDKDF (reference sequence). The V gene end was trimmed by 1 base and the J gene end by 8 bases; junction bases not matched to a gene: 8. The CDR3 reads CATSRGPGQGGEKLFF. The CDR3 nucleotides are TGTGCCACCAGCAGAGGCCCGGGACAGGGTGGAGAAAAACTGTTTTTT.

The gene calls are TRBV6-4 and TRBJ1-2; D might be TRBD1 (6 bases). V was cut by 6 bases and J by 2 bases, with 28 bases left in between. The germline gives CDR1 MRHNA, CDR2 SNTAGT. The CDR3 loop spans 19 amino acids. The CDR3 spells CASSRPRTVKTEQNYGYTF. The CDR3 DNA sequence: TGTGCCAGCAGCCGACCCAGGACAGTTAAGACCGAACAAAACTATGGCTACACCTTC.

The rearrangement joins TRBV3-1 (or the pseudogene TRBV3-2) to TRBJ2-2; the D gene is possibly TRBD2 (6 bases). V shed 4 bases and J shed 2 bases, with 23 bases lying between them. Germline V gives CDR1 LGHDT, CDR2 YNNKEL (reference sequence). The CDR3 loop spans 19 amino acids. The CDR3 spells CASSPQWFLGTPNTGELFF. The CDR3 bases are TGTGCCAGCAGCCCGCAATGGTTCCTCGGGACTCCCAACACCGGGGAGCTGTTTTTT.

The rearrangement uses TRBV12-3 or TRBV12-4 and TRBJ1-6, with 10 bases aligning to TRBD1. This CDR3 has 13 amino acids. After removal of 6 bases from V and 9 bases from J, the junction contained 2 bases not matched to a gene. The CDR3 DNA follows: TGTGCCAGCAGGGGACAGGGGAGTTCACCCCTCCACTTT. Residues: CASRGQGSSPLHF.

In its sample, this clone was seen a few times. This chain links TRBV5-1 with TRBJ2-5; 8 bases agree with TRBD2. CDR3 length: 16 residues. The V and J ends lost 0 bases and 2 bases, in that order; junction bases with no gene match: 6. In germline, CDR1 is SGHRS, CDR2 YFSETQ. CDR3 sequence (DNA): TGCGCCAGCAGCTTGGAAAGGGCGGGGGGACAAGAGACCCAGTACTTC. Protein: CASSLERAGGQETQYF.

The chain recombines TRBV6-4 with TRBJ2-3; 7 bases align to TRBD2. CDR3 length: 16 residues. The germline V gene has CDR1 MRHNA and CDR2 SNTAGT. V shed 7 bases and J 6 bases; nucleotides not matched to a gene: 16. The CDR3 bases are TGTGCCAGCAACGGGGGACTGAGCGGGGTGCTGGATACGCAGTATTTT. It translates to CASNGGLSGVLDTQYF.

The rearrangement uses TRBV6-2 or TRBV6-3 and TRBJ2-3, with TRBD1 matching 7 bases. Germline V gives CDR1 MNHEY, CDR2 SVGEGT. The CDR3 covers 15 residues. Trimming cost V 2 bases and J 3 bases; bases outside gene matches: 5. CDR3 in DNA: TGTGCCAGCAGTTACCCCGGGACAGCGACAGATACGCAGTATTTT. Translated: CASSYPGTATDTQYF.

This chain joins TRBV4-3 and TRBJ2-7; a possible D gene is TRBD2 (5 bases). CDR1 is LGHNA, CDR2 YSLEER, per germline. V was cut by 4 bases and J by 3 bases, with 10 bases left in between. The CDR3 has 13 amino acids. In nucleotides, the CDR3 is TGCGCCAGCAGCCCCGGGATTTTCTACGAGCAGTACTTC. This codes for CASSPGIFYEQYF.

This chain joins TRBV28 and TRBJ1-4; D remains unclear. The CDR3 consists of 17 residues. CDR1 is MDHEN, CDR2 SYDVKM, per germline. Trimming took off 4 bases at V and 0 bases at J, with 15 bases between the two ends. DNA of the CDR3: TGTGCCAGCAGTTGGAGGACCGCTCACCCAACTAATGAAAAACTGTTTTTT. Translating gives CASSWRTAHPTNEKLFF.

The chain's CDR3 is CSASKGRQGGYNEQFF. DNA for the CDR3: TGCAGTGCTAGTAAGGGTAGACAGGGAGGCTACAATGAGCAGTTCTTC. The chain carries TRBV20-1 and TRBJ2-1, with D perhaps matching TRBD1 (7 bases). V gave up 3 bases and J gave up 3 bases, with 18 bases separating them. The germline CDR1 and CDR2 sequences are DFQATT and SNEGSKA (reference sequence). CDR3 length equals 16 residues.

The V call is TRBV7-3, the J call TRBJ2-3; D is undetermined. Between the trimmed V and J ends, which lost 1 base and 1 base, there was a span of 6 bases. Germline CDR1 and CDR2: SGHTA and FQGTGA. This CDR3 has 14 residues. The CDR3 nucleotides are TGTGCCAGCAGCTTAATTGGAGGCACAGATACGCAGTATTTT. This codes for CASSLIGGTDTQYF. Using reference TRBV7-3 and TRBJ2-3 for the parts outside the CDR3, the full variable domain is GAGVSQTPSNKVTEKGKYVELRCDPISGHTALYWYRQSLGQGPEFLIYFQGTGAADDSGLPNDRFFAVRPEGSVSTLKIQRTERGDSAVYLCASSLIGGTDTQYFGPGTRLTVL.

The V and J genes are TRBV6-5 and TRBJ2-7, with 8 bases that match TRBD1. The J segment lost 4 bases and the V segment lost 1 base, leaving 9 bases of the junction unmatched. Germline loops: CDR1 MNHEY, CDR2 SVGAGI. The CDR3 loop spans 16 amino acids. The chain's CDR3 is CASSYLPGQGKYEQYF. Written as DNA, the CDR3 is TGTGCCAGCAGTTACTTGCCCGGACAGGGTAAGTACGAGCAGTACTTC.